The rows below give T cell receptor beta chains drawn from one sample of a study of T cell responses to AZD1222 COVID-19 vaccine. Generated by immunoSEQ multiplex PCR, the TCRdb table keeps only in-frame clones and is missing some. The sample gives around 130,000 clones, 85% to 95% of which show up once; around 5% is in the top ten. The sequencing used peripheral blood, collected on day 0 of AZD1222 vaccination. The receptors were gathered from an adult in good health. Both conserved end residues are trimmed from each CDR3. Fields, in order: clone size, J gene, V gene, CDR3 protein. A row's size may be missing; if present it is once, few, many or a size class.

once	TRBJ1-3	TRBV9	ASSADRSGAGNTIY
NA	TRBJ2-7	TRBV25-1	ASRGGGGYEQY
few	TRBJ1-1	TRBV19	ASSRPGVTEAF
NA	TRBJ1-3	TRBV6-5	ASNPDLAIATIY
NA	TRBJ2-2	TRBV27	ASRRTSGSGRELF
NA	TRBJ2-1	TRBV24-1	ATSDLSGRVGEQF
NA	TRBJ2-3	TRBV30	AWSPQGATDTQY
NA	TRBJ2-5	TRBV7-8	ASSLYPMSDPSQETQY
NA	TRBJ1-2	TRBV3-1/TRBV3-2	ASSHLRLGQENEGPGYT
NA	TRBJ1-1	TRBV7-2	ATNENSGRNEAF
once	TRBJ2-7	TRBV11-3	ASSLDSTTTYEQY